This T cell receptor (beta chain) was identified in a study of response to subunit inactivated influenza vaccine. This CDR3 has 15 amino acids. Per the germline V gene, CDR1 is SGHAT and CDR2 is FQNNGV. The V end lost 4 bases, the J end lost 0 bases, and 10 bases lay between the germline ends. On this clonotype itself: Its antigen is undetermined.

TCRdb called the RT-PCR reads again in MiXCR, with one record for every CDR3 protein. The sample contains under 950,000 distinct CDR3 sequences, 21% of which appear only once. Whole-study findings and limits: It was suggested by the authors that few new T cells are recruited by each seasonal influenza vaccination.

The TCR originated in a man aged 50 to 60 who received an inactivated influenza vaccine. The material sequenced was PBMCs from blood, taken 5 days after vaccination. V and J are TRBV11-2 and TRBJ2-1; tentative D call: TRBD2 (5 bases). The CDR3 DNA sequence: TGTGCCAGCAGCTCAACTAGGAGCTCCTACAATGAGCAGTTCTTC. Translating gives CASSSTRSSYNEQFF.